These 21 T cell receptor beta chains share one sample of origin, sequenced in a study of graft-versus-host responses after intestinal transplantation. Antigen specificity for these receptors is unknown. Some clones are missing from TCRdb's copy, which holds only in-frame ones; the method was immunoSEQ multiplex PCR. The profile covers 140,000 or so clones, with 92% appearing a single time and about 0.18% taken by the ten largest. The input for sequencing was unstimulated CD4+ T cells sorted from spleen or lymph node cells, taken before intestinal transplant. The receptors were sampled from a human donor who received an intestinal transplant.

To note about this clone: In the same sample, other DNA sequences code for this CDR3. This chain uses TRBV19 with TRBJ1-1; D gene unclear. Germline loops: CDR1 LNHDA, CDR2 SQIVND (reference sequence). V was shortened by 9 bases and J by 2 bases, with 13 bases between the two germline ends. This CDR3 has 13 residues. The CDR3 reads CASRDSLNTEAFF. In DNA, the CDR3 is TGTGCCAGCCGGGATTCGTTAAACACTGAAGCTTTCTTT.

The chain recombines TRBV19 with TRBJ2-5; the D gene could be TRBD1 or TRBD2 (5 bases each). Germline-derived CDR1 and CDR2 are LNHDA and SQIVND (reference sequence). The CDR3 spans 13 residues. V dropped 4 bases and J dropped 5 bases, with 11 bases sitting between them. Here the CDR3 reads CASSKAGTETQYF. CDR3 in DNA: TGTGCCAGTAGTAAGGCAGGGACCGAGACCCAGTACTTC.

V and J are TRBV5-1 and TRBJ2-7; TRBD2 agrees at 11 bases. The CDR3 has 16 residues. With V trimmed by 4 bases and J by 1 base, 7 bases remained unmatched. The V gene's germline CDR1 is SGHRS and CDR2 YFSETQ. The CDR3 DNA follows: TGCGCCAGCAGCACTGAACTAGCGGGAGCATCCTACGAGCAGTACTTC. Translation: CASSTELAGASYEQYF.

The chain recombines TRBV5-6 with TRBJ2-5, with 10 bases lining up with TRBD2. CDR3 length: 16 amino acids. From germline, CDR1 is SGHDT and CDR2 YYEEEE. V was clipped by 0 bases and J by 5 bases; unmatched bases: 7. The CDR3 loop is CASSLGLAGVVETQYF. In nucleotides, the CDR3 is TGTGCCAGCAGCTTGGGGCTAGCGGGAGTTGTCGAGACCCAGTACTTC.

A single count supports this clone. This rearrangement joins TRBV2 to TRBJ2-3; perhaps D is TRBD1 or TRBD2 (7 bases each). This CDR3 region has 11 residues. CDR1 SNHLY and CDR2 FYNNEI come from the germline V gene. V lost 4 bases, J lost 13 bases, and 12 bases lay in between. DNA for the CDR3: TGTGCCAGCAGTGCGCCAGGGGGGGAGTATTTT. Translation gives CASSAPGGEYF.

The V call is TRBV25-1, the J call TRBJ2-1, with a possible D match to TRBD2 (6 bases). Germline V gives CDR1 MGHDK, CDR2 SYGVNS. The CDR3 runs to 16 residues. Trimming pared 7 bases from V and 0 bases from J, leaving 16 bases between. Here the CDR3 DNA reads TGTGCCAGCACTGGGAGGTTGGCGGGCTCCTACAATGAGCAGTTCTTC. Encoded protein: CASTGRLAGSYNEQFF. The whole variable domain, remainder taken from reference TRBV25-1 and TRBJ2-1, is EADIYQTPRYLVIGTGKKITLECSQTMGHDKMYWYQQDPGMELHLIHYSYGVNSTEKGDLSSESTVSRIRTEHFPLTLESARPSHTSQYLCASTGRLAGSYNEQFFGPGTRLTVL.

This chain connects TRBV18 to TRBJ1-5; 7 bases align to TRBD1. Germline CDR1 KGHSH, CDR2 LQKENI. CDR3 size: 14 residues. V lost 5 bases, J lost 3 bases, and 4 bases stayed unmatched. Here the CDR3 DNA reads TGTGCCAGCTCATCCGGGACAGACAATCAGCCCCAGCATTTT. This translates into CASSSGTDNQPQHF.

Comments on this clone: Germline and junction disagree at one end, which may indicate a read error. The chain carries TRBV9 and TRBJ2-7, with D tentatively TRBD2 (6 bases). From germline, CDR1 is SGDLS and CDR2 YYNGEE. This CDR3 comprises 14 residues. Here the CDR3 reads CASSVGLANYKQYF. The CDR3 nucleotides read TGTGCCAGCAGCGTAGGGCTAGCGAACTACAAGCAGTACTTC. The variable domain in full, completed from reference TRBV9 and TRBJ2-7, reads DSGVTQTPKHLITATGQRVTLRCSPRSGDLSVYWYQQSLDQGLQFLIQYYNGEERAKGNILERFSAQQFPDLHSELNLSSLELGDSALYFCASSVGLANYKQYFGPGTRLTVT.

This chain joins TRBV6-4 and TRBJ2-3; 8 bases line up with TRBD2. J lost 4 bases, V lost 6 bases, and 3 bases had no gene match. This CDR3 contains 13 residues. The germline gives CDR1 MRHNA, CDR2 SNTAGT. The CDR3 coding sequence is TGTGCCAGCAGCGGCGGGGGGTCAGATACGCAGTATTTT. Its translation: CASSGGGSDTQYF.

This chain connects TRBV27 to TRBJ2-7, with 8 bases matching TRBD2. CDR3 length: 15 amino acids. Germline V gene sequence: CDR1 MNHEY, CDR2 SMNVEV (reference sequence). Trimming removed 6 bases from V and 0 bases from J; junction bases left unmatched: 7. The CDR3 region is CASRPLAGVSYEQYF. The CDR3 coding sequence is TGTGCCAGCAGGCCTCTAGCGGGTGTCTCCTACGAGCAGTACTTC.

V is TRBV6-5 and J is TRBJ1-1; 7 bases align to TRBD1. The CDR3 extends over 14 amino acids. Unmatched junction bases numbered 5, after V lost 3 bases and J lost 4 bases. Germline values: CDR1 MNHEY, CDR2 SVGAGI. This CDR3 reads CASSYPGGSTEAFF. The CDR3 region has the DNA TGTGCCAGCAGTTATCCAGGGGGGAGCACTGAAGCTTTCTTT.

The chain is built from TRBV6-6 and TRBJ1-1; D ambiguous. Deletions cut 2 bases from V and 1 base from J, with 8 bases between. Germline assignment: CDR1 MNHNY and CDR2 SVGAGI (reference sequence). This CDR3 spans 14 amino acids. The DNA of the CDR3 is TGTGCCAGCAGTTACGGACCAACGAACACTGAAGCTTTCTTT. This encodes CASSYGPTNTEAFF.

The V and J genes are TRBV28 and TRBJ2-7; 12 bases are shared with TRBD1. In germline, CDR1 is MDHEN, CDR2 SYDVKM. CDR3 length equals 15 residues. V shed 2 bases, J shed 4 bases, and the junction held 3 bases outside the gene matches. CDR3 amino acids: CASSLGTGGKYEQYF. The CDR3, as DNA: TGTGCCAGCAGTTTAGGGACAGGGGGCAAATACGAGCAGTACTTC.

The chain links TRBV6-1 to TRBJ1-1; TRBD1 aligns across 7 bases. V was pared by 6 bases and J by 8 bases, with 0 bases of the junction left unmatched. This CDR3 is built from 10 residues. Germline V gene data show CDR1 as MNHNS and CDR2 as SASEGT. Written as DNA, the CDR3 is TGTGCCAGCAGCAGGGGGGAAGCTTTCTTT. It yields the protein CASSRGEAFF.

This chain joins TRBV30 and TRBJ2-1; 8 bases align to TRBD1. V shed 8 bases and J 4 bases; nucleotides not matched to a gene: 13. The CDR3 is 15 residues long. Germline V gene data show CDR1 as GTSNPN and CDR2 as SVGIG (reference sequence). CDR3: CALKGQTGVYNEQFF. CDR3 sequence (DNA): TGTGCCCTTAAAGGTCAGACAGGGGTGTACAATGAGCAGTTCTTC.

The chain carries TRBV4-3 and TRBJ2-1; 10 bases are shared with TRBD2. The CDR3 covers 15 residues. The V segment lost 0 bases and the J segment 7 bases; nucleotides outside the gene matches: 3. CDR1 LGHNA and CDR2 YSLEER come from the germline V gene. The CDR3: CASSQEPGLANEQFF. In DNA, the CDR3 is TGCGCCAGCAGCCAAGAGCCGGGACTAGCGAATGAGCAGTTCTTC.

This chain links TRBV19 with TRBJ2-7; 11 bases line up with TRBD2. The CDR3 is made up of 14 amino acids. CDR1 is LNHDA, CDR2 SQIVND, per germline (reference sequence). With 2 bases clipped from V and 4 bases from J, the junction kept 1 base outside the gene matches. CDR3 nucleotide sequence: TGTGCCAGTAGTATAACTAGCGGGAGATACGAGCAGTACTTC. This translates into CASSITSGRYEQYF.

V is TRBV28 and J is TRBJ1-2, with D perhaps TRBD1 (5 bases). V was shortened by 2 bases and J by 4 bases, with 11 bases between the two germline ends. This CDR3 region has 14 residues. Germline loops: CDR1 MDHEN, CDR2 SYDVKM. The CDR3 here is CASSLRGWVYGYTF. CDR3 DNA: TGTGCCAGCAGTTTAAGGGGTTGGGTCTATGGCTACACCTTC.

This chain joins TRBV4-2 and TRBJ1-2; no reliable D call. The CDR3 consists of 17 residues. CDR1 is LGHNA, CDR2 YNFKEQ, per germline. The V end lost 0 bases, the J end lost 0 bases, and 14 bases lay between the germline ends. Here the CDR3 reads CASSQDYPGRTNYGYTF. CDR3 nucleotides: TGTGCCAGCAGCCAAGATTACCCTGGACGGACTAACTATGGCTACACCTTC.

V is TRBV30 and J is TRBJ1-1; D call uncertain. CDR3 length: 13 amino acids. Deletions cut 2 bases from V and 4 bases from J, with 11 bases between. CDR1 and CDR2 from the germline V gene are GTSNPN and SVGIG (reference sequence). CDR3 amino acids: CAWSSGLGTEAFF. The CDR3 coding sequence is TGTGCCTGGAGTAGTGGGCTAGGCACTGAAGCTTTCTTT.

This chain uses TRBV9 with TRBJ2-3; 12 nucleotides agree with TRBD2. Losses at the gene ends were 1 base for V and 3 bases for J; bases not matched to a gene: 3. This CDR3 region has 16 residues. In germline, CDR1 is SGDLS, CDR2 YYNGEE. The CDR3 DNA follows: TGTGCCAGCAGCGTATCTAGCGGGAGGGGAACAGATACGCAGTATTTT. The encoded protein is CASSVSSGRGTDTQYF.